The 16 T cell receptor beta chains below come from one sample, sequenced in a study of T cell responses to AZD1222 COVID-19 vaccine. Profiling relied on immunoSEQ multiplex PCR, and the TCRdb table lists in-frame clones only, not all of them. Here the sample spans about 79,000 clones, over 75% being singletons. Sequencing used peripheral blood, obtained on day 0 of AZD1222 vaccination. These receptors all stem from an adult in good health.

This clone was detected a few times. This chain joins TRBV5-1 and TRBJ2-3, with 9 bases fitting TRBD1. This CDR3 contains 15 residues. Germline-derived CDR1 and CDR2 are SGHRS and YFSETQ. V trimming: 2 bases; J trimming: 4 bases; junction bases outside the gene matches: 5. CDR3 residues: CASSFRDRVADTQYF. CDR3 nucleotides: TGCGCCAGCAGCTTCCGGGACAGGGTGGCAGATACGCAGTATTTT.

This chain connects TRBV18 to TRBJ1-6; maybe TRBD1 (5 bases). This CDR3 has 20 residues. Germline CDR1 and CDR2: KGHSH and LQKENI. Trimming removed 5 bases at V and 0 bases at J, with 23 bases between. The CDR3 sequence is CASSTYGHAGGNSYNSPLHF. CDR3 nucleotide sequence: TGTGCCAGCTCAACCTATGGACATGCCGGTGGGAACTCCTATAATTCACCCCTCCACTTT.

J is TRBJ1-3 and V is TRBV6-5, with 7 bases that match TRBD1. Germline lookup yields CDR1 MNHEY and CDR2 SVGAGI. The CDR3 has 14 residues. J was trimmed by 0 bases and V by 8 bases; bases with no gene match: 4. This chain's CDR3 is CASLGQASGNTIYF. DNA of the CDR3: TGTGCCAGCCTCGGACAGGCCTCTGGAAACACCATATATTTT.

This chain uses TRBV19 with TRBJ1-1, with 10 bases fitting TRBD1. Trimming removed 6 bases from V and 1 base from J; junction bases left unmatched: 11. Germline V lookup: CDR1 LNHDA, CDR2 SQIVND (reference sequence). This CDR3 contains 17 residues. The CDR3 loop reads CASRSPGTGERNTEAFF. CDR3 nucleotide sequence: TGTGCCAGTAGAAGTCCCGGGACAGGGGAGAGGAACACTGAAGCTTTCTTT.

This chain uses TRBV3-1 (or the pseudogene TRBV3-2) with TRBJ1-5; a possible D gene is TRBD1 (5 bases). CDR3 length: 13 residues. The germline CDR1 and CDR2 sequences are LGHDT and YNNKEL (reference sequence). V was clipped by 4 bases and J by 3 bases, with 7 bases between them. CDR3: CASSRGDNQPQHF. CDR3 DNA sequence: TGTGCCAGCAGCCGAGGGGACAATCAGCCCCAGCATTTT.

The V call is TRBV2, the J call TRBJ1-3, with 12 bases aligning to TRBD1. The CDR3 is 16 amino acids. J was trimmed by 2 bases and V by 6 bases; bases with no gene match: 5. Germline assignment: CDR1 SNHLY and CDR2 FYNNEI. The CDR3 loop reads CASSGTGGATGNTIYF. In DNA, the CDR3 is TGTGCCAGCAGCGGGACAGGGGGCGCAACTGGAAACACCATATATTTT.

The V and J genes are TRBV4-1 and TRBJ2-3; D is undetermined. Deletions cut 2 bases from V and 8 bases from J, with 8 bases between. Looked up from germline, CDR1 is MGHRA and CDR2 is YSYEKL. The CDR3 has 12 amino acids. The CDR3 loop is CASSQSIGTQYF. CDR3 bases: TGCGCCAGCAGCCAATCCATAGGTACGCAGTATTTT.

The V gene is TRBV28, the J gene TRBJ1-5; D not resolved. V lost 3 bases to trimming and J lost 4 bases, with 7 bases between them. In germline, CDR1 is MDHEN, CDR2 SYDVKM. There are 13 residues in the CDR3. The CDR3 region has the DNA TGTGCCAGCAGTTTTTCCGTTAATCAGCCCCAGCATTTT. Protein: CASSFSVNQPQHF.

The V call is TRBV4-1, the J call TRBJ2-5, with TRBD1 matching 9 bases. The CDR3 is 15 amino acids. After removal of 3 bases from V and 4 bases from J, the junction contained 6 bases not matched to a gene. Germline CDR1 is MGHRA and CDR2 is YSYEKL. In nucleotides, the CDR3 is TGCGCCAGCAGCCAGGGGACAGGGTGGGGAGAGACCCAGTACTTC. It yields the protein CASSQGTGWGETQYF.

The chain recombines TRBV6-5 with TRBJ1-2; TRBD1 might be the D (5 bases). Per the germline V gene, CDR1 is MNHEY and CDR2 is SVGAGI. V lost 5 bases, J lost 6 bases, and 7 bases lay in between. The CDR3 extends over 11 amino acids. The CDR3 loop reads CASSRGDGYTF. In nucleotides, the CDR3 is TGTGCCAGCAGTAGGGGAGATGGCTACACCTTC.

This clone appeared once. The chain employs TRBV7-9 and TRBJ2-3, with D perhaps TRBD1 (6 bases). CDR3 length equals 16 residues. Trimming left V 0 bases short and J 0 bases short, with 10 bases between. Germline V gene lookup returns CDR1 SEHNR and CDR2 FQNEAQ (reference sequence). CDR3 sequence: CASSLAGAPSTDTQYF. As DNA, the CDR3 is TGTGCCAGCAGCTTAGCGGGGGCCCCGAGCACAGATACGCAGTATTTT.

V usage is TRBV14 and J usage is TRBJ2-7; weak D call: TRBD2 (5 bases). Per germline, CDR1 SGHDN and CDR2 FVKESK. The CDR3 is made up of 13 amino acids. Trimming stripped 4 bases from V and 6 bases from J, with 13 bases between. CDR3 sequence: CASSPFPGGEQYF. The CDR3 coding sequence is TGTGCCAGCAGCCCCTTCCCAGGAGGCGAGCAGTACTTC.

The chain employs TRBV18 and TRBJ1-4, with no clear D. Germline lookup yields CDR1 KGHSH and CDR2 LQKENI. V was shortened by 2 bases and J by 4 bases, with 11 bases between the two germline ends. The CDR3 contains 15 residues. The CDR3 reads CASSPETMGNEKLFF. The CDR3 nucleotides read TGTGCCAGCTCACCAGAGACCATGGGTAATGAAAAACTGTTTTTT. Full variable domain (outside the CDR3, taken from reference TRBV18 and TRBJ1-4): NAGVMQNPRHLVRRRGQEARLRCSPMKGHSHVYWYRQLPEEGLKFMVYLQKENIIDESGMPKERFSAEFPKEGPSILRIQQVVRGDSAAYFCASSPETMGNEKLFFGSGTQLSVL.

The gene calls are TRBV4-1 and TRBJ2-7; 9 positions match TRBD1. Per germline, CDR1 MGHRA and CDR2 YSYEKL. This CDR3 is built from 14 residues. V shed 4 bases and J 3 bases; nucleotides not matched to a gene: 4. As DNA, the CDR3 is TGCGCCAGCAGCCCGCTGGACAGGGGCTACGAGCAGTACTTC. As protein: CASSPLDRGYEQYF.

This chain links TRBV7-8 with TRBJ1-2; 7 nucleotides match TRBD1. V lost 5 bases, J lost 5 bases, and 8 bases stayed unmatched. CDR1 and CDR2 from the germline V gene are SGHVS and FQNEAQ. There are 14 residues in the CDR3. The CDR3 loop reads CASSDRVGIYGYTF. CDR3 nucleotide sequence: TGTGCCAGCAGCGACAGGGTAGGGATTTATGGCTACACCTTC.

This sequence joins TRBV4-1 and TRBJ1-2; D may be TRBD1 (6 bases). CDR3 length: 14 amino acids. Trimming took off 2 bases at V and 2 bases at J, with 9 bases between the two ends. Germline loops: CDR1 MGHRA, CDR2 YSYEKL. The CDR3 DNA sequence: TGCGCCAGCAGCCAACGAGGGGGAAACTATGGCTACACCTTC. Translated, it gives CASSQRGGNYGYTF.